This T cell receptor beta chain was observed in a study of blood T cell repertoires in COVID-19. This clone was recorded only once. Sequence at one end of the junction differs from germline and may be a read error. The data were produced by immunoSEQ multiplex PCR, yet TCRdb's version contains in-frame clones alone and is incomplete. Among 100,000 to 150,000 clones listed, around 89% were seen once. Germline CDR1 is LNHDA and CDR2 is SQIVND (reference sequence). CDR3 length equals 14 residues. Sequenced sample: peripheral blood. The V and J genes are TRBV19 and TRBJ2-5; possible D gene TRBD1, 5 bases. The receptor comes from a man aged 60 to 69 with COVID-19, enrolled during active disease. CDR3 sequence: CASSSPDTQKTQYF. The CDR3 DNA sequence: TGTGCCAGTAGTTCACCGGACACCCAAAAGACCCAGTACTTC.